Listed below are T cell receptor beta chains from one sample, sequenced in a study of T-cell reconstitution after alpha-beta-depleted transplantation in children. TCRdb re-analysed the PCR reads in MiXCR, keeping a single row per CDR3 protein. The sample lists around 700,000 distinct CDR3 sequences; 10% to 15% were seen once. The sample consisted of PBMCs, taken before TCRalphabeta/CD19-depleted stem cell transplant. The receptors were sampled from a girl aged 2 to 9 with congenital amegakaryocytic thrombocytopenia, due to receive a stem cell transplant. Both conserved end residues are part of each CDR3. Fields, in order: D gene, J gene, V gene, clone size, CDR3 DNA, CDR3 protein. A D gene is named only where the DNA matches it firmly. The size of a clone is reported for some rows only, either as once, few or many, or as a class for expanded clones.

>TRBD1|TRBJ1-5|TRBV20-1|many
TGCAGTGCTCGGGACAGGGTAGGAGTTGGCAATCAGCCCCAGCATTTT
CSARDRVGVGNQPQHF
>TRBD2|TRBJ2-2|TRBV15|.
TGTGCCACCAGCAGAGATTCCCCCTACGCGGGAGGTACTGGGGAGCTGTTTTTT
CATSRDSPYAGGTGELFF
>TRBD2|TRBJ2-5|TRBV3-1|many
TGTGCCACTCGGACTAGCGGGAGGGAGACCCAGTACTTC
CATRTSGRETQYF
>TRBD2|TRBJ2-7|TRBV5-1|many
TGCGCCAGCAGCTTGGACGCGACTAGCGGGAGAGATTCCTACGAGCAGTACTTC
CASSLDATSGRDSYEQYF
>TRBD1|TRBJ1-5|TRBV20-1|few
TGCAGTGCTAGCCCCGGGACAGGGGATCAGCCCCAGCATTTT
CSASPGTGDQPQHF
>TRBD1|TRBJ2-5|TRBV7-9|.
TGTGCCAGCAGCTTCGGGGACAGGGACCTAGAGACCCAGTACTTC
CASSFGDRDLETQYF
>.|TRBJ2-2|TRBV18|.
TGTGCCAGCTCACCACCAGTGGGGATATCCGGGGAGCTGTTTTTT
CASSPPVGISGELFF
>.|TRBJ2-7|TRBV18|few
TGTGCCAGCTCCCCTGTAGAGAGGTACGAGCAGTACTTC
CASSPVERYEQYF
>TRBD1|TRBJ2-1|TRBV12-3/TRBV12-4|many
TGTGCCAGCAGTTCCGACGGGACAGCTGACTACAATGAGCAGTTCTTC
CASSSDGTADYNEQFF
>.|TRBJ2-7|TRBV28|many
TGTGCCAGCAGTAACTTTCCAGGGGCCTACGAGCAGTACTTC
CASSNFPGAYEQYF
>TRBD2|TRBJ2-1|TRBV7-8|many
TGTGCCAGCAGCGAGCGGGAGAACTCCTACAATGAGCAGTTCTTC
CASSERENSYNEQFF
>.|TRBJ2-3|TRBV20-1|.
TGCAGTGCCAAAAGTCCTGTTCGGGTAGATACGCAGTATTTT
CSAKSPVRVDTQYF
>TRBD1|TRBJ2-2|TRBV27|few
TGTGCCAGCAGTCCAGGGACAGGGGGAAGGGGCGGGGAGCTGTTTTTT
CASSPGTGGRGGELFF
>.|TRBJ1-2|TRBV7-6|many
TGTGCCAGCAGCTTAGCGTGGCCCCGCTATGGCTACACCTTC
CASSLAWPRYGYTF
>.|TRBJ2-3|TRBV12-3/TRBV12-4|once
TGTGCCAGCAGTTTCGGCCCAGTTCGGTCAGATACGCAGTATTTT
CASSFGPVRSDTQYF
>TRBD1|TRBJ2-5|TRBV5-1|.
TGCGCCAGCAGCCGGGACAGACCCCAAGAGACCCAGTACTTC
CASSRDRPQETQYF
>TRBD1|TRBJ1-1|TRBV4-1|many
TGCGCCAGCAGCCAAGATAGGGGGCCCAACACTGAAGCTTTCTTT
CASSQDRGPNTEAFF
>TRBD2|TRBJ2-7|TRBV5-6|.
TGTGCCAGCAGCCCCGGGAGGGTAGGGGGACCGTACGAGCAGTACTTC
CASSPGRVGGPYEQYF
>TRBD2|TRBJ2-1|TRBV7-2|many
TGTGCCAGCAGCCCGACTAGCGGGAGGAATGAGCAGTTCTTC
CASSPTSGRNEQFF
>.|TRBJ2-2|TRBV20-1|.
TGCAGTGCAATGGGAAAGTACAGGGGAGGAAGCGGGGAGCTGTTTTTT
CSAMGKYRGGSGELFF
>.|TRBJ1-1|TRBV5-1|many
TGCGCCAGCAGCTTGAATCCCCTGAACACTGAAGCTTTCTTT
CASSLNPLNTEAFF
>.|TRBJ2-5|TRBV18|many
TGTGCCAGCTCACCACCATGGTTGTCATCGGGCGTAGCGACCCAGTACTTC
CASSPPWLSSGVATQYF
>.|TRBJ2-1|TRBV7-8|many
TGTGCCAGCAGCTTAGTATTAGCTAGTTCCAATGAGCAGTTCTTC
CASSLVLASSNEQFF
>.|TRBJ2-2|TRBV6-5|many
TGTGCCAGCAGCCCCCTATGGGTCGGAAACACCGGGGAGCTGTTTTTT
CASSPLWVGNTGELFF
>.|TRBJ1-1|TRBV5-1|.
TGCGCCAGCAGTAGGAGCAGCGGGGGATTTTTTCCGATGAACACTGAAGCTTTCTTT
CASSRSSGGFFPMNTEAFF
>.|TRBJ2-3|TRBV20-1|.
TGCAGTGCTAGCGCTAACACAGATACGCAGTATTTT
CSASANTDTQYF